The rows below give T cell receptor beta chains drawn from one sample of a study of T cell repertoires in cytomegalovirus infection. TCRdb redid the calling of the reads with MiXCR, one entry per CDR3 protein. The sample has around 95,000 distinct CDR3 sequences; roughly 29% are singletons. Antigen specificity for these receptors is unknown. Sequences were derived from CD8+ T cells from cultured PBMCs, sampled from culture after CMV antigen stimulation. The receptor set was obtained from a human donor in good health (CMV status not recorded). Some clones in this sample may be carry-over from other donors' samples. The conserved cysteine and the conserved F or W are not part of the CDR3 here.

>TRBV6-2/TRBV6-3|TRBJ1-1|12
ASSTGTGGTEAF
>TRBV27|TRBJ1-6|12
ASSLWPGTSPLH
>TRBV25-1|TRBJ1-1|11
ASSEDVFTEAF
>TRBV6-6|TRBJ1-2|12
ASGQTGPSNGYT
>TRBV7-9|TRBJ2-2|9
ASRRTGELF
>TRBV9|TRBJ2-1|11
ASSVGDYNEQF
>TRBV7-6|TRBJ2-5|11
ASSLIEGQTQY
>TRBV5-1|TRBJ2-1|12
ASSLLWRGGEQF
>TRBV7-8|TRBJ2-7|12
ASSVPGEAYEQY
>TRBV20-1|TRBJ2-7|11
SARWDGSYEQY
>TRBV15|TRBJ1-4|15
ATSRVGTDGLGEKLF
>TRBV2|TRBJ2-3|10
ASSYVSDTQY
>TRBV4-2|TRBJ1-2|12
ASSWAGQNYGYT
>TRBV20-1|TRBJ1-2|12
SADSDNSNYGYT
>TRBV20-1|TRBJ1-2|12
SARALAAYEGYT
>TRBV6-5|TRBJ2-2|10
ASRLSNGELF
>TRBV7-6|TRBJ2-1|12
ASSYRPSYNEQF
>TRBV5-1|TRBJ2-3|13
ASSFDLGAVDTQY
>TRBV5-3|TRBJ2-5|11
ASSLRDQETQY
>TRBV7-2|TRBJ2-7|10
ASSPSGYEQY
>TRBV7-9|TRBJ1-6|13
ASSAWVGADSPLH
>TRBV6-2/TRBV6-3|TRBJ2-7|11
ASTMGQGGEQY
>TRBV7-2|TRBJ1-2|10
ASSLESYGYT
>TRBV6-1|TRBJ1-1|10
ASIGMNTEAF
>TRBV4-2|TRBJ1-1|15
ASSQDRQGTMNTEAF